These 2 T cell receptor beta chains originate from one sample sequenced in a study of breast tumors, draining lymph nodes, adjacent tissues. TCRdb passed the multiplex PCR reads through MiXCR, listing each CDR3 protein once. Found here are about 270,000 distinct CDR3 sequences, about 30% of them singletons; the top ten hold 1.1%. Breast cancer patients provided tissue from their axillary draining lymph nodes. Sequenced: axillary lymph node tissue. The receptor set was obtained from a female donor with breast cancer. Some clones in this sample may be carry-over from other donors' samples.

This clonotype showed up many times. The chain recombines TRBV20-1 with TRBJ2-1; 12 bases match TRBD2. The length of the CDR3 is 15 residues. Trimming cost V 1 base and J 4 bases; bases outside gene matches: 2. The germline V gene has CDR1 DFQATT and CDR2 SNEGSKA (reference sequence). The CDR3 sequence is CSARGTSGAYNEQFF. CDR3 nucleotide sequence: TGCAGTGCTAGAGGGACTAGCGGGGCGTACAATGAGCAGTTCTTC.

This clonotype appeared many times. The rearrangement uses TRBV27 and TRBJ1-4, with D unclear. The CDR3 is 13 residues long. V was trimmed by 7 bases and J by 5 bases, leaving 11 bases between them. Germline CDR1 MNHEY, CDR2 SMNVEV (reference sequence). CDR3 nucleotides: TGTGCCAGCACCGCAGTTGGGAATGAAAAACTGTTTTTT. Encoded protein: CASTAVGNEKLFF.